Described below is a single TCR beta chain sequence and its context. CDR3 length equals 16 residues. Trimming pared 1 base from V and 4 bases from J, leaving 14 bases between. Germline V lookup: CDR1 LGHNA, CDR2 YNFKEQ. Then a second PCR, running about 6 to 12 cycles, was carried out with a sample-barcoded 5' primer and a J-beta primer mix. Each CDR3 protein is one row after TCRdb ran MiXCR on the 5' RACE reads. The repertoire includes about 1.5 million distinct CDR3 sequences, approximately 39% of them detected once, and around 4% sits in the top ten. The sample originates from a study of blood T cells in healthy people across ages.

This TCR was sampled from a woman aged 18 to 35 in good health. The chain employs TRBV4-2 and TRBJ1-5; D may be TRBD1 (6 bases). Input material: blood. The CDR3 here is CASSQAEGGGNQPQHF. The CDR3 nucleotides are TGTGCCAGCAGCCAAGCGGAAGGGGGGGGAAATCAGCCCCAGCATTTT.